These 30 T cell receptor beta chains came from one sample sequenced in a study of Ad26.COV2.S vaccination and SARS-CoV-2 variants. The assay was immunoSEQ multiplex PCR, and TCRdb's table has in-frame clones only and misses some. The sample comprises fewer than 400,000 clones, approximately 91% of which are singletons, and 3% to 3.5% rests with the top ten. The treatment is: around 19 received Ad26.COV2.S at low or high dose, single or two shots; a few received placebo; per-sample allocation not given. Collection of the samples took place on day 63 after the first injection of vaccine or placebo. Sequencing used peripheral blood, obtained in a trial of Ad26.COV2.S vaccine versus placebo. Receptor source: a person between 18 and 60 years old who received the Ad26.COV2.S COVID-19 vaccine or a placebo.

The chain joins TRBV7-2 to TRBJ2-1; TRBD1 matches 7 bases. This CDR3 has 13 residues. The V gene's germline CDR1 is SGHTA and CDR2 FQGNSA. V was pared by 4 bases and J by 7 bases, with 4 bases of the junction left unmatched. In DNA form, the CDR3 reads TGTGCCAGCAGCTCACAGGGACAGAATGAGCAGTTCTTC. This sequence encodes CASSSQGQNEQFF.

CDR3 sequence reads: CASRLLGGGDYGYTF. CDR3 sequence (DNA): TGTGCCAGCAGGTTGCTGGGAGGGGGGGACTATGGCTACACCTTC. The rearrangement joins TRBV5-6 to TRBJ1-2; weak D call: TRBD1 (6 bases). V was cut by 5 bases and J by 3 bases, with 17 bases left in between. CDR1 is SGHDT, CDR2 YYEEEE, per germline. The CDR3 has 15 amino acids.

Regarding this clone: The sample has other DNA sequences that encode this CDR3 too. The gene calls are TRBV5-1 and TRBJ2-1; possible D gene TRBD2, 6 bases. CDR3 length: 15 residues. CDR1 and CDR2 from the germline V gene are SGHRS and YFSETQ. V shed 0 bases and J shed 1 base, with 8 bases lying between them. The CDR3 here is CASSLEGGSYNEQFF. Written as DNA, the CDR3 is TGCGCCAGCAGCTTGGAGGGAGGATCCTACAATGAGCAGTTCTTC.

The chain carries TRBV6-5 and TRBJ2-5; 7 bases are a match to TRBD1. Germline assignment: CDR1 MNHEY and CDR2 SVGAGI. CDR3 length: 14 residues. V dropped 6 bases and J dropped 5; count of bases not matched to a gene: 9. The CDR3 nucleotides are TGTGCCAGCAGAAGGGGGCCGTCTATGGAGACCCAGTACTTC. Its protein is CASRRGPSMETQYF.

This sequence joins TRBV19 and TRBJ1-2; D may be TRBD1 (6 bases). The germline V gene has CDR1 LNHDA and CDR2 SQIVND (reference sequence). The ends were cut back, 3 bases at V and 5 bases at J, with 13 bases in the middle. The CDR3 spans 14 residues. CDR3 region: CASSIDWTAYGYTF. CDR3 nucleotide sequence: TGTGCCAGTAGTATTGATTGGACAGCGTATGGCTACACCTTC. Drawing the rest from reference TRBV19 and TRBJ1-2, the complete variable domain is DGGITQSPKYLFRKEGQNVTLSCEQNLNHDAMYWYRQDPGQGLRLIYYSQIVNDFQKGDIAEGYSVSREKKESFPLTVTSAQKNPTAFYLCASSIDWTAYGYTFGSGTRLTVV.

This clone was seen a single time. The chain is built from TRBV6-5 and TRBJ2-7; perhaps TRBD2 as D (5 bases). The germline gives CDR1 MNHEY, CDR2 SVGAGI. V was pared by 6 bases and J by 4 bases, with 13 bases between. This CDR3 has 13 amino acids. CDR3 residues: CASSLTAGYEQYF. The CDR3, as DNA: TGTGCCAGCAGCCTCACGGCGGGTTACGAGCAGTACTTC.

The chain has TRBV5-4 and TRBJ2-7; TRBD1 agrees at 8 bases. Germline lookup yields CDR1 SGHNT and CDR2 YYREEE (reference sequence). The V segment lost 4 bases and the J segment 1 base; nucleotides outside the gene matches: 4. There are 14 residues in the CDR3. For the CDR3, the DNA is TGTGCCAGCAGCCTGGACAGGGTGTCCTACGAGCAGTACTTC. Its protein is CASSLDRVSYEQYF.

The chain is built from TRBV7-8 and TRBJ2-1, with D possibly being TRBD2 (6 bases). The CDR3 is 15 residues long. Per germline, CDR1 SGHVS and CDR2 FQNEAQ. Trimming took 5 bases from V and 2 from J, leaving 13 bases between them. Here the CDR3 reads CASSPRRDPYNEQFF. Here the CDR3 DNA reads TGTGCCAGCAGCCCCCGGAGGGATCCCTACAATGAGCAGTTCTTC.

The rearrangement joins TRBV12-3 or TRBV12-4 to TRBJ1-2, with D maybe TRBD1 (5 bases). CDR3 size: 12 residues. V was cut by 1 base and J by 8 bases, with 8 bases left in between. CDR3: CASSLGGDGYTF. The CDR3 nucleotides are TGTGCCAGCAGTTTAGGGGGGGACGGCTACACCTTC.

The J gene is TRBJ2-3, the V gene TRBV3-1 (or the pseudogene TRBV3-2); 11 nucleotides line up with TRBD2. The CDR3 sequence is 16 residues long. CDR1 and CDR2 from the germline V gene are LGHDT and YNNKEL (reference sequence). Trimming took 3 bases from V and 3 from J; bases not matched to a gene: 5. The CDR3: CASSHGLAGGTDTQYF. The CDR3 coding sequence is TGTGCCAGCAGCCATGGGCTAGCGGGGGGTACAGATACGCAGTATTTT.

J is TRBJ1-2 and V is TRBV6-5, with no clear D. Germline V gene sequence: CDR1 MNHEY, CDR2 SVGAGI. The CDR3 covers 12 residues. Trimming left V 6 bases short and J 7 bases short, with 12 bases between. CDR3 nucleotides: TGTGCCAGCAGCCAGGAGTCTCTTGGCTACACCTTC. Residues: CASSQESLGYTF.

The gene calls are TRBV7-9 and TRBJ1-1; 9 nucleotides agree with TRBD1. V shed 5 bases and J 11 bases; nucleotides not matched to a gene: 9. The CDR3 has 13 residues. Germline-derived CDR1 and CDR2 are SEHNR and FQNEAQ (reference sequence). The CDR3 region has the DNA TGTGCCAGCAGCGTGCAGGACAGGGGAACGGCTTTCTTT. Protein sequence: CASSVQDRGTAFF.

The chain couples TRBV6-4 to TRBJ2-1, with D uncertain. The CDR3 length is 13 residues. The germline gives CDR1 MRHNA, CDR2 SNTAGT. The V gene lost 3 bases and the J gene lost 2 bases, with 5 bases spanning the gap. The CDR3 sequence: CASSEETYNEQFF. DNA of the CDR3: TGTGCCAGCAGTGAAGAGACCTACAATGAGCAGTTCTTC.

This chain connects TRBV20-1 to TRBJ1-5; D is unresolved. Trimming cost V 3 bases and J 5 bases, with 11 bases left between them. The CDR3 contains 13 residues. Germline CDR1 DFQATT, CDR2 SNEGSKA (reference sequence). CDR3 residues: CSASRQLDQPQHF. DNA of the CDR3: TGCAGTGCTAGTCGCCAGCTTGATCAGCCCCAGCATTTT.

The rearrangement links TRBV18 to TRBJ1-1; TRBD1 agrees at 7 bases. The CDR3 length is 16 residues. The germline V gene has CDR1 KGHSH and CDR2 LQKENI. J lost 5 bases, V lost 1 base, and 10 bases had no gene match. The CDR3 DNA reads TGTGCCAGCTCACCACTAGGAGGGACAGACGGGACTGAAGCTTTCTTT. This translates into CASSPLGGTDGTEAFF.

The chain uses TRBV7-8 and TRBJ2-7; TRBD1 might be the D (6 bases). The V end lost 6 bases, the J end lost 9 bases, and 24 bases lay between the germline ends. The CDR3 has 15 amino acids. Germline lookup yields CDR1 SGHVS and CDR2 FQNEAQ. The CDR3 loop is CASRPAEAGDVRQYF. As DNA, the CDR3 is TGTGCCAGCAGACCCGCCGAGGCAGGGGATGTTAGGCAGTACTTC.

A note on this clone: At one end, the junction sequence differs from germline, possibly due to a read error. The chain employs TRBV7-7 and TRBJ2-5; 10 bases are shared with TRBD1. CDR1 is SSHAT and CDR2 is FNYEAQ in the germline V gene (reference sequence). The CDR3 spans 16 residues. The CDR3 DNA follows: TGTGCTAGCAGCTTAGGGGTCCGGACAGGGGGAGAGACCCAGTACTTC. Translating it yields CASSLGVRTGGETQYF.

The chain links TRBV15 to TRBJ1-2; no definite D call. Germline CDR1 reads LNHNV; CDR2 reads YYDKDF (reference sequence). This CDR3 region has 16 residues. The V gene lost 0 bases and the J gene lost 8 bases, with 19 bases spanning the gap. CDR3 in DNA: TGTGCCACCAGCAGAGATCAATTCGGCACGGCCGGGGGCTACACCTTC. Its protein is CATSRDQFGTAGGYTF.

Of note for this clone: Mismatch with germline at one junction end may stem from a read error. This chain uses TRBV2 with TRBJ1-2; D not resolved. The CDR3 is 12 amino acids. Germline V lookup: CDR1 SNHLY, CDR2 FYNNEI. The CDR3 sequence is CASSELEASAGF. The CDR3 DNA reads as TGTGCCAGCAGTGAACTTGAAGCTTCGGCGGGCTTC.

CDR3 coding DNA: TGTGCCAGCAGTCAAACTAGCGGGGGCACAGATACGCAGTATTTT. It translates to CASSQTSGGTDTQYF. The V and J genes are TRBV27 and TRBJ2-3; 10 positions match TRBD2. V lost 5 bases to trimming and J lost 1 base; unmatched junction nucleotides: 3. CDR1 and CDR2 (germline): MNHEY, SMNVEV (reference sequence). The CDR3 runs to 15 residues.

CDR3 nucleotides: TGTGCCAGCAGCCAATCGGGGGGCCGGGGAGAGACCCAGTACTTC. Translation gives CASSQSGGRGETQYF. This chain joins TRBV16 and TRBJ2-5; D possibly matches TRBD1 or TRBD2 (6 bases each). The CDR3 has 15 residues. Deletions cut 0 bases from V and 4 bases from J, with 12 bases between. Per germline, CDR1 KGHSY and CDR2 FQNENV.

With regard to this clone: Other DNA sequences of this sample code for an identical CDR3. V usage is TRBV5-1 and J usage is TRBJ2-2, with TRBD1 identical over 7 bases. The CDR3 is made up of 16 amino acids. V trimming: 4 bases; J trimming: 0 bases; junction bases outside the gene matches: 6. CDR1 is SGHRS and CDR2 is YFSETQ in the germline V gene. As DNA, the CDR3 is TGCGCCAGCAGCCTCGAGCAGGGGGCGAACACCGGGGAGCTGTTTTTT. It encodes CASSLEQGANTGELFF.

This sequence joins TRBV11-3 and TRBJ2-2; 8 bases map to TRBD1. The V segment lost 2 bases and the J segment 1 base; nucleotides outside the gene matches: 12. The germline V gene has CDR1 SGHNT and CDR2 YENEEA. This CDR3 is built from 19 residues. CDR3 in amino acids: CASSLTIRIGTGNTGELFF. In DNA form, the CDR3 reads TGTGCCAGCAGCTTAACCATCCGTATAGGGACAGGGAACACCGGGGAGCTGTTTTTT.

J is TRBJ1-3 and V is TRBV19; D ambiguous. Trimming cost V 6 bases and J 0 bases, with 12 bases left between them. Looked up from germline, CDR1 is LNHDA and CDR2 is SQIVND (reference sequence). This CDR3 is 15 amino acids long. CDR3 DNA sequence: TGTGCCAGTAGACCCAAGACGGCCTCTGGAAACACCATATATTTT. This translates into CASRPKTASGNTIYF.

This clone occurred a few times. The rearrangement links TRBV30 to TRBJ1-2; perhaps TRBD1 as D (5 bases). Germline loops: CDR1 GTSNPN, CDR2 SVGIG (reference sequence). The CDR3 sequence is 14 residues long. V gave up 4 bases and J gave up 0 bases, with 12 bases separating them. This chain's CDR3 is CAWIRRDSNYGYTF. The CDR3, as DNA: TGTGCCTGGATTCGCAGGGACTCTAACTATGGCTACACCTTC. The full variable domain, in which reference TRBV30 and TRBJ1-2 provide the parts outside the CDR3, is SQTIHQWPATLVQPVGSPLSLECTVEGTSNPNLYWYRQAAGRGLQLLFYSVGIGQISSEVPQNLSASRPQDRQFILSSKKLLLSDSGFYLCAWIRRDSNYGYTFGSGTRLTVV.

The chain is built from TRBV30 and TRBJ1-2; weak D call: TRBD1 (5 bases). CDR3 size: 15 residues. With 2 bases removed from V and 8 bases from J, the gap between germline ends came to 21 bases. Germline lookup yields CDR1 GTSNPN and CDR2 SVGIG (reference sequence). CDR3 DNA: TGTGCCTGGAGTCCGATTAACGCTGGAGGGGAGGGCTACACCTTC. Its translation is CAWSPINAGGEGYTF.

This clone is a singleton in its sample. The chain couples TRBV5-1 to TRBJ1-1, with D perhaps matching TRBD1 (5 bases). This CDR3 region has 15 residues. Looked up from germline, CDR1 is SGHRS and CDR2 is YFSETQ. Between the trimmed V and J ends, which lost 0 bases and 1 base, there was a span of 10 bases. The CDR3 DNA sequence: TGCGCCAGCAGCTTGGAAGGACAACGGAACACTGAAGCTTTCTTT. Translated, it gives CASSLEGQRNTEAFF.

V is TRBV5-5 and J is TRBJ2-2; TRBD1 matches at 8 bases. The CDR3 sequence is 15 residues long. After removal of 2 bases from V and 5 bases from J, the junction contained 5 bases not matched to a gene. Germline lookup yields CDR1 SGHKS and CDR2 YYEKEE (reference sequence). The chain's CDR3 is CASSFRTGMTGELFF. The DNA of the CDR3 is TGTGCCAGCAGCTTCAGGACAGGGATGACCGGGGAGCTGTTTTTT.

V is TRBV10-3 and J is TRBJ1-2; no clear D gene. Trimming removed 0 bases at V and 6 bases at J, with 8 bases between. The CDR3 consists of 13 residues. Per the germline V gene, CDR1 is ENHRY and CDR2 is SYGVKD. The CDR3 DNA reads TGTGCCATCAGTGAGTCCGAGGTAAATGGCTACACCTTC. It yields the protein CAISESEVNGYTF.

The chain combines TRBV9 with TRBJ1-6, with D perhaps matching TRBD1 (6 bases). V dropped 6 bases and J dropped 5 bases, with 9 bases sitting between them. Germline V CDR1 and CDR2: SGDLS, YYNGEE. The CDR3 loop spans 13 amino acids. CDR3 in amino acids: CASNAGDNSPLHF. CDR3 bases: TGTGCCAGCAATGCAGGGGATAATTCACCCCTCCACTTT.